A selection of T cell receptor beta chains follows, all from one sample in a study of cytomegalovirus exposure and HLA in healthy donors. Libraries were prepared by immunoSEQ multiplex PCR; TCRdb keeps only in-frame clonotypes and omits some of them. The sample has approximately 150,000 clones, 91% seen once. Sequencing input: PBMCs. The origin of the receptors is a woman between 18 and 29 years old in good health and CMV-seropositive. Both conserved end residues are part of each CDR3. A D gene is named only where the DNA matches it firmly.

V: TRBV5-1
J: TRBJ2-3
D: TRBD1
CDR3: CASSGGQGDTQYF

V: TRBV11-1
J: TRBJ2-1
D: TRBD2
CDR3: CASSLRTSFYNEQFF

V: TRBV6-6
J: TRBJ2-7
D: -
CDR3: CASSRTLSNYEQYF

V: TRBV30
J: TRBJ1-6
D: TRBD1
CDR3: CAWSVGTDNSPLHF

V: TRBV29-1
J: TRBJ1-2
D: -
CDR3: CKVLGGEYGYTF

V: TRBV12-5
J: TRBJ2-2
D: TRBD2
CDR3: CASGLGGSQEGNTGELFF

V: TRBV13
J: TRBJ2-1
D: TRBD2
CDR3: CASSPGLAVNNEQFF

V: TRBV15
J: TRBJ2-5
D: -
CDR3: CATRGGGGSGETQYF

V: TRBV19
J: TRBJ1-2
D: -
CDR3: CASYRDYGYTF

V: TRBV19
J: TRBJ2-7
D: -
CDR3: CASSIPGDYEQYF

V: TRBV4-2
J: TRBJ2-5
D: TRBD2
CDR3: CASSPSGLAGTETQYF

V: TRBV6-4
J: TRBJ2-2
D: -
CDR3: CASSLTRDTGELFF